This T cell receptor beta chain appears in the sequencing data of a study of shared clonotypes between healthy human individuals. Study-wide context: Every donor yielded three CD4 naive, three CD4 memory, two CD8 naive and one CD8 memory plate. Study-wide findings and caveats: An anticipated effect of sequencing depth on clonotype sharing among donors was recognized. Memory subsets generally showed lower estimated richness than naive subsets.

Authors' methods: Filtering differed, since immunoSEQ gave only junction sequences and no quality scores. The table came from immunoSEQ multiplex PCR; TCRdb's copy has only in-frame clones and leaves some out. That table is the source of V, J and clone size, and D and trimming were worked out from the DNA. Of about 680,000 clones in the sample, 73% were seen once. CDR3 size: 16 residues. The germline gives CDR1 MDHEN, CDR2 SYDVKM. V gave up 6 bases and J gave up 4 bases; unmatched junction bases: 11. On this clone itself: Its antigen remains unidentified.

The sequencing input was memory CD4+ T cells sorted from blood. Described subset: CD45RA-negative fraction. The chain employs TRBV28 and TRBJ2-2, with 7 bases fitting TRBD2. The sequence was collected from a woman aged 30 to 39 in good health. CDR3 loop: CASRAGLPLSTGELFF. CDR3 coding DNA: TGTGCCAGCAGAGCGGGACTACCTCTCAGCACCGGGGAGCTGTTTTTT.